Shown below are 21 T cell receptor beta chains from a single sample sequenced in a study of T cells in Graves' hyperthyroidism and ophthalmopathy. TCR beta CDR3 sequences were amplified from RNA transcripts. An initial round of RT-PCR targeting the TCR CDR3 relied on the HTBI primer set. TCRdb analysed the multiplex PCR reads with MiXCR anew, one entry per CDR3 protein. Of a few hundred thousand distinct CDR3 sequences in the sample, around 14% were seen once. The sample taken for sequencing was blood. The receptors stem from a woman younger than 35 with Graves' hyperthyroidism.

This clonotype was recorded many times. The J gene is TRBJ2-4, the V gene TRBV18, with 9 bases matching TRBD1. J was trimmed by 14 bases and V by 0 bases; bases with no gene match: 5. Looked up from germline, CDR1 is KGHSH and CDR2 is LQKENI. The CDR3 spans 13 residues. The CDR3 DNA reads as TGTGCCAGCTCACCACCTCCGGGACAGGGCGAGTACTTC. It yields the protein CASSPPPGQGEYF.

Of note for this clonotype: A clone one base away is much larger, so this may be a read error. The CDR3 bases are TGTGCCAGCAGTCGACAGAGCCCTACCGGGGAGCTGTTTTTT. Protein sequence: CASSRQSPTGELFF. The V call is TRBV12-3 or TRBV12-4, the J call TRBJ2-2; the D gene is possibly TRBD1 (5 bases). Trimming stripped 5 bases from V and 5 bases from J, with 12 bases between. This CDR3 contains 14 residues.

With regard to this clonotype: The junction and the germline gene differ at one end; a read error may be behind it. The V gene is TRBV6-1, the J gene TRBJ2-5; the D gene is possibly TRBD1 (5 bases). The length of the CDR3 is 15 residues. CDR1 is MNHNS, CDR2 SASEGT, per germline. Here the CDR3 DNA reads TGTGTCAGCAGTTACTCAGGCAGGGCCGCGGAGACCCAGTACTTC. Translated: CVSSYSGRAAETQYF.

This clonotype was detected many times. V gene TRBV12-3 or TRBV12-4 combines with J gene TRBJ2-6; D is unclear. The germline V and J ends were trimmed by 0 bases and 0 bases, with 9 bases remaining between them. The CDR3 is made up of 17 amino acids. The CDR3 region is CASSLAGPISGANVLTF. DNA of the CDR3: TGTGCCAGCAGTTTAGCGGGCCCCATCTCTGGGGCCAACGTCCTGACTTTC.

This clonotype came up many times. The chain carries TRBV27 and TRBJ2-1; TRBD2 agrees at 14 bases. The CDR3 length is 15 residues. Trimming cost V 7 bases and J 6 bases; bases outside gene matches: 5. CDR1 and CDR2 (germline): MNHEY, SMNVEV (reference sequence). The CDR3 is CASNPTSGRANEQFF. DNA for the CDR3: TGTGCCAGCAATCCGACTAGCGGGAGGGCCAATGAGCAGTTCTTC.

The chain recombines TRBV6-1 with TRBJ2-1; D is uncertain. The V end was cut by 3 bases, the J end by 0 bases, with 12 bases between. The CDR3 consists of 16 residues. In germline, CDR1 is MNHNS, CDR2 SASEGT. The CDR3 is CASSDDPRSSYNEQFF. In DNA, the CDR3 is TGTGCCAGCAGTGACGACCCGCGCTCCTCCTACAATGAGCAGTTCTTC.

This clonotype was detected many times. The chain joins TRBV19 to TRBJ1-2; D uncertain. The CDR3 sequence is 14 residues long. CDR1 is LNHDA, CDR2 SQIVND, per germline (reference sequence). V lost 7 bases, J lost 6 bases, and 18 bases lay in between. CDR3 DNA: TGTGCCAGTAACGACCGCAAGGGCCTCCATGGCTACACCTTC. Protein product: CASNDRKGLHGYTF. The whole variable domain, filled in from reference TRBV19 and TRBJ1-2, reads DGGITQSPKYLFRKEGQNVTLSCEQNLNHDAMYWYRQDPGQGLRLIYYSQIVNDFQKGDIAEGYSVSREKKESFPLTVTSAQKNPTAFYLCASNDRKGLHGYTFGSGTRLTVV.

This clonotype was seen only a few times. The genes are TRBV20-1 and TRBJ2-1, with 13 nucleotides matching TRBD2. Trimming took 3 bases from V and 7 from J; bases not matched to a gene: 6. CDR3 length equals 15 residues. Germline V gene lookup returns CDR1 DFQATT and CDR2 SNEGSKA (reference sequence). This CDR3 is CSASPTSGRVNEQFF. As DNA, the CDR3 is TGCAGTGCTAGCCCCACTAGCGGGAGGGTTAATGAGCAGTTCTTC.

At least ten counts were recorded for this clonotype. The rearrangement links TRBV6-2 or TRBV6-3 to TRBJ1-2, with D possibly TRBD1 on 5 matching bases. This CDR3 contains 13 residues. V lost 1 base and J 4 bases, leaving 7 bases between the germline ends. CDR1 and CDR2 from the germline V gene are MNHEY and SVGEGT. CDR3 DNA: TGTGCCAGCAGTTACTTCCAGGGCTATGGCTACACCTTC. Translated: CASSYFQGYGYTF.

The chain uses TRBV11-2 and TRBJ2-1; TRBD2 matches at 14 bases. V shed 1 base, J shed 10 bases, and the junction held 3 bases outside the gene matches. Germline V gives CDR1 SGHAT, CDR2 FQNNGV. This CDR3 contains 15 residues. The CDR3 here is CASSLGGLAGVEQFF. The CDR3 region has the DNA TGTGCCAGCAGCTTAGGGGGACTAGCGGGAGTGGAGCAGTTCTTC.

This clonotype was detected ten times or more. The chain has TRBV7-8 and TRBJ2-1, with D possibly TRBD1 on 6 matching bases. CDR1 SGHVS and CDR2 FQNEAQ come from the germline V gene. This CDR3 region has 13 residues. Trimming cost V 3 bases and J 3 bases, with 6 bases left between them. The CDR3 protein is CASSLDSYNEQFF. CDR3 DNA: TGTGCCAGCAGCTTGGACAGCTACAATGAGCAGTTCTTC.

The chain couples TRBV6-1 to TRBJ2-7, with no clear D. The germline gives CDR1 MNHNS, CDR2 SASEGT. The V end was cut by 2 bases, the J end by 3 bases, with 8 bases between. CDR3 length: 13 residues. The CDR3 here is CASSEKKGYEQYV. The CDR3 nucleotides read TGTGCCAGCAGTGAAAAAAAAGGCTACGAGCAGTACGTC.

At least ten counts were recorded for this clonotype. The chain carries TRBV20-1 and TRBJ2-1; 8 nucleotides match TRBD2. The CDR3 totals 16 residues. V was clipped by 5 bases and J by 7 bases; unmatched bases: 16. Germline-derived CDR1 and CDR2 are DFQATT and SNEGSKA (reference sequence). The CDR3 loop reads CSAPWGGRSSANEQFF. In DNA form, the CDR3 reads TGCAGTGCTCCATGGGGCGGGAGGTCCTCCGCTAATGAGCAGTTCTTC.

This clonotype was counted a few times. A much larger clone differs from this one at a single base, so this may be a read error. This is likely a read error, given that the CDR3 carries no conserved phenylalanine or tryptophan at its end. This chain uses TRBV30 with TRBJ1-2, with D unresolved. Germline CDR1 is GTSNPN and CDR2 is SVGIG (reference sequence). The V gene lost 2 bases and the J gene lost 6 bases, with 10 bases spanning the gap. This CDR3 has 12 residues. Here the CDR3 reads CAWSFPMDGYTL. The CDR3 DNA reads as TGTGCCTGGAGTTTCCCGATGGATGGCTACACCCTC.

The sample holds many counts of this clonotype. The chain employs TRBV6-1 and TRBJ1-1; the match to TRBD1 covers 9 bases. Germline V gives CDR1 MNHNS, CDR2 SASEGT. This CDR3 has 16 amino acids. V lost 7 bases and J lost 2; bases outside the gene matches: 11. CDR3 in amino acids: CASNWEQGAINTEAFF. Here the CDR3 DNA reads TGTGCCAGCAACTGGGAACAGGGGGCGATCAACACTGAAGCTTTCTTT.

In its sample, this clonotype was seen many times. The rearrangement uses TRBV19 and TRBJ2-7, with D unclear. The CDR3 is 12 amino acids. V was cut by 1 base and J by 6 bases, with 7 bases left in between. CDR1 and CDR2 from the germline V gene are LNHDA and SQIVND (reference sequence). The CDR3 DNA is TGTGCCAGTAGTATAGGAGTCGGCGAGCAGTACTTC. Residues: CASSIGVGEQYF.

This clonotype was recorded at least ten times. V usage is TRBV11-2 and J usage is TRBJ2-7; D may be TRBD1 (5 bases). Germline CDR1 reads SGHAT; CDR2 reads FQNNGV. The CDR3 is made up of 15 amino acids. V was shortened by 3 bases and J by 2 bases, with 14 bases between the two germline ends. The DNA of the CDR3 is TGTGCCAGCAGCTTGGGTGACAGATTGACCTACGAGCAGTACTTC. Protein: CASSLGDRLTYEQYF.

The sample holds a few counts of this clonotype. This may be a read error, as it is one base from a much larger clone. In DNA form, the CDR3 reads TGTGCCAGCAGCCCTAAAGACTGGACCCATGAGCAGTTCTTC. Its protein product is CASSPKDWTHEQFF. The rearrangement links TRBV14 to TRBJ2-1; D is unclear. The CDR3 is made up of 14 amino acids. Trimming shortened V by 4 bases and J by 8 bases, and 15 bases separated the two germline ends. The germline CDR1 and CDR2 sequences are SGHDN and FVKESK.

The chain joins TRBV20-1 to TRBJ2-5; D is undetermined. V lost 6 bases, J lost 6 bases, and 17 bases lay in between. Germline V gene data show CDR1 as DFQATT and CDR2 as SNEGSKA (reference sequence). CDR3 length: 13 residues. In DNA, the CDR3 is TGCAGTGCATTCTCGGAGAAAAGGAAGACCCAGTACTTC. This sequence encodes CSAFSEKRKTQYF.

This sequence joins TRBV5-6 and TRBJ2-6, with D unresolved. With 2 bases removed from V and 2 bases from J, the gap between germline ends came to 8 bases. This CDR3 is built from 15 residues. Germline assignment: CDR1 SGHDT and CDR2 YYEEEE. Here the CDR3 reads CASSLGVAGANVLTF. The CDR3 nucleotides read TGTGCCAGCAGCTTAGGCGTGGCTGGGGCCAACGTCCTGACTTTC.

This clonotype was seen ten or more times. The V and J genes are TRBV20-1 and TRBJ1-2, with a weak D call TRBD1 (5 bases). Germline V gene data show CDR1 as DFQATT and CDR2 as SNEGSKA (reference sequence). V was pared by 6 bases and J by 4 bases, with 15 bases between. CDR3 length equals 13 residues. CDR3 sequence reads: CSARRGTLYGYTF. CDR3 sequence (DNA): TGCAGTGCCAGAAGGGGCACCCTCTATGGCTACACCTTC.